These T cell receptor beta chains were read from a single sample in a study of vaccination and CD4 T cells after COVID-19. MiXCR, applied by TCRdb to the PCR reads, yields one record per CDR3 protein. The sample lists under 15,000 distinct CDR3 sequences; 45% to 55% were seen once. Their specific antigens are unknown. Sequencing used cultured CD4+ T cells from blood, obtained after SARS-CoV-2 vaccination. The receptors here all came from a human donor with COVID-19. The CDR3 runs from the conserved cysteine through the conserved F or W. Fields, in order: clone size, J gene, V gene, D gene, CDR3 protein, CDR3 DNA. The D gene is left open where the match is weak. Where a row states a size, it is once, few, many or the class of an expanded clone; other rows omit it.

size: -
J: TRBJ1-2
V: TRBV28
D: TRBD1
CDR3: CASSSGGTEYGYTF
DNA: TGTGCCAGCAGTTCGGGTGGGACAGAGTATGGCTACACCTTC

size: few
J: TRBJ2-2
V: TRBV27
D: TRBD1
CDR3: CASSPSNLRQGPGELFF
DNA: TGTGCCAGCAGCCCATCCAATCTTAGACAGGGTCCCGGGGAGCTGTTTTTT

size: -
J: TRBJ2-7
V: TRBV6-5
D: -
CDR3: CASSYSRGPYEQYF
DNA: TGTGCCAGCAGTTACTCCAGGGGTCCCTACGAGCAGTACTTC

size: few
J: TRBJ1-3
V: TRBV20-1
D: -
CDR3: CSGQPANSGNTIYF
DNA: TGCAGTGGACAGCCGGCCAACTCTGGAAACACCATATATTTT

size: -
J: TRBJ2-3
V: TRBV7-2
D: -
CDR3: CASSITGGGRPDTQYF
DNA: TGTGCCAGCAGCATAACAGGGGGAGGGCGTCCAGATACGCAGTATTTT

size: -
J: TRBJ1-5
V: TRBV28
D: TRBD1
CDR3: CASRNRDRGYSNQPQHF
DNA: TGTGCCAGCAGAAACCGGGACAGGGGGTATAGCAATCAGCCCCAGCATTTT

size: few
J: TRBJ2-3
V: TRBV15
D: TRBD1
CDR3: CATSTQGGGRKDTQYF
DNA: TGTGCCACCAGCACACAGGGGGGTGGTAGAAAAGATACGCAGTATTTT

size: -
J: TRBJ2-7
V: TRBV28
D: -
CDR3: CASTLGGVGGPYEQYF
DNA: TGTGCCAGCACCTTAGGCGGGGTAGGGGGCCCCTACGAGCAGTACTTC

size: -
J: TRBJ2-5
V: TRBV20-1
D: -
CDR3: CSARLGGETQYF
DNA: TGCAGTGCCCGACTAGGGGGAGAGACCCAGTACTTC

size: -
J: TRBJ2-5
V: TRBV7-8
D: -
CDR3: CASSLGDPQETQYF
DNA: TGTGCCAGCAGCTTAGGGGACCCGCAAGAGACCCAGTACTTC

size: once
J: TRBJ2-1
V: TRBV10-3
D: TRBD2
CDR3: CAISARGGSEQFF
DNA: TGTGCCATCAGTGCCCGCGGGGGAAGTGAGCAGTTCTTC

size: -
J: TRBJ1-2
V: TRBV7-8
D: -
CDR3: CASSLATNYGYTF
DNA: TGTGCCAGCAGCTTAGCAACAAACTATGGCTACACCTTC

size: -
J: TRBJ2-3
V: TRBV20-1
D: -
CDR3: CSASGDTDTQYF
DNA: TGCAGTGCTAGCGGGGACACAGATACGCAGTATTTT

size: -
J: TRBJ2-2
V: TRBV6-2/TRBV6-3
D: -
CDR3: CASRSRHPTGELFF
DNA: TGTGCCAGCAGATCCCGGCACCCCACCGGGGAGCTGTTTTTT

size: -
J: TRBJ2-3
V: TRBV10-3
D: -
CDR3: CAIGRTDTQYF
DNA: TGTGCCATTGGACGAACAGATACGCAGTATTTT

size: few
J: TRBJ1-1
V: TRBV6-2/TRBV6-3
D: TRBD1
CDR3: CASRIQGNLLMNTEAFF
DNA: TGTGCCAGCAGGATACAGGGGAACCTCCTTATGAACACTGAAGCTTTCTTT

size: -
J: TRBJ1-6
V: TRBV19
D: TRBD1
CDR3: CATKRGQDLWNSPLHF
DNA: TGTGCCACCAAACGGGGACAGGACCTTTGGAATTCACCCCTCCACTTT

size: -
J: TRBJ2-7
V: TRBV28
D: -
CDR3: CASSQPWSSTYEQYF
DNA: TGTGCCAGCAGCCAGCCGTGGTCCAGTACCTACGAGCAGTACTTC

size: -
J: TRBJ1-5
V: TRBV27
D: TRBD1
CDR3: CASSPTTGGGQPQHF
DNA: TGTGCCAGCAGTCCAACGACAGGGGGAGGCCAGCCCCAGCATTTT

size: -
J: TRBJ1-5
V: TRBV7-8
D: -
CDR3: CASSLVGAVNQPQHF
DNA: TGTGCCAGCAGCTTAGTGGGGGCAGTTAATCAGCCCCAGCATTTT

size: -
J: TRBJ2-5
V: TRBV2
D: -
CDR3: CASSDSRRRTQYF
DNA: TGTGCCAGCAGTGACTCACGACGGCGGACCCAGTACTTC

size: few
J: TRBJ1-5
V: TRBV20-1
D: -
CDR3: CSARVGEGQPQHF
DNA: TGCAGTGCTAGAGTAGGGGAGGGCCAGCCCCAGCATTTT

size: -
J: TRBJ2-5
V: TRBV20-1
D: -
CDR3: CSARGTQLETQYF
DNA: TGCAGTGCTAGGGGGACTCAACTGGAGACCCAGTACTTC

size: few
J: TRBJ2-7
V: TRBV10-1
D: -
CDR3: CASSGTDSYEQYF
DNA: TGCGCCAGCAGTGGTACCGACTCCTACGAGCAGTACTTC

size: -
J: TRBJ2-2
V: TRBV7-2
D: TRBD2
CDR3: CASSLTGGIGELFF
DNA: TGTGCCAGCAGCTTAACGGGGGGGATCGGGGAGCTGTTTTTT

size: -
J: TRBJ2-5
V: TRBV2
D: TRBD2
CDR3: CATPSGPQETQYF
DNA: TGTGCCACCCCTAGCGGACCTCAAGAGACCCAGTACTTC

size: -
J: TRBJ2-7
V: TRBV20-1
D: -
CDR3: CSAPRQTIPYEQYF
DNA: TGCAGTGCTCCCCGACAGACAATTCCCTACGAGCAGTACTTC

size: -
J: TRBJ1-5
V: TRBV6-1
D: -
CDR3: CASPGPDLWQPQHF
DNA: TGTGCCAGCCCTGGGCCAGACCTTTGGCAGCCCCAGCATTTT

size: few
J: TRBJ1-5
V: TRBV2
D: TRBD1
CDR3: CASRLGQNNQPQHF
DNA: TGTGCCAGCAGGCTGGGACAGAACAATCAGCCCCAGCATTTT

size: -
J: TRBJ2-2
V: TRBV10-1
D: TRBD2
CDR3: CASSGVMTSGTGELFF
DNA: TGCGCCAGCAGTGGGGTGATGACTAGCGGGACCGGGGAGCTGTTTTTT

size: -
J: TRBJ1-2
V: TRBV25-1
D: -
CDR3: CASSVPSSGNYTF
DNA: TGTGCCAGCAGTGTCCCCTCCAGTGGGAACTACACCTTC

size: few
J: TRBJ1-1
V: TRBV6-1
D: -
CDR3: CAGWGAANTEAFF
DNA: TGTGCCGGATGGGGTGCAGCGAACACTGAAGCTTTCTTT

size: -
J: TRBJ2-5
V: TRBV27
D: -
CDR3: CASSRGGGQETQYF
DNA: TGTGCCAGCAGCAGGGGAGGGGGCCAAGAGACCCAGTACTTC

size: -
J: TRBJ1-4
V: TRBV7-6
D: TRBD1
CDR3: CASSLDRGGKLFF
DNA: TGTGCCAGCAGCTTAGACAGGGGGGGAAAACTGTTTTTT

size: few
J: TRBJ2-2
V: TRBV19
D: TRBD2
CDR3: CASSTGLGSGELFF
DNA: TGTGCCAGTAGTACCGGACTAGGGTCCGGGGAGCTGTTTTTT

size: few
J: TRBJ1-2
V: TRBV20-1
D: TRBD1
CDR3: CSASMDRFLYGYTF
DNA: TGCAGTGCTAGCATGGACAGGTTCTTATATGGCTACACCTTC

size: -
J: TRBJ1-5
V: TRBV23-1
D: TRBD1
CDR3: CASSPIPGQGSNSLGNQPQHF
DNA: TGCGCCAGCAGTCCCATTCCGGGACAGGGATCCAATAGCTTGGGCAATCAGCCCCAGCATTTT

size: -
J: TRBJ2-7
V: TRBV20-1
D: -
CDR3: CSATFGTYEQYF
DNA: TGCAGTGCTACTTTTGGGACATACGAGCAGTACTTC

size: -
J: TRBJ2-2
V: TRBV6-1
D: -
CDR3: CASSEVGYTGELFF
DNA: TGTGCCAGCAGTGAAGTGGGTTACACCGGGGAGCTGTTTTTT

size: -
J: TRBJ2-5
V: TRBV20-1
D: TRBD2
CDR3: CSARPTSGGAGQETQYF
DNA: TGCAGTGCAAGACCGACTAGCGGGGGGGCGGGGCAAGAGACCCAGTACTTC

size: -
J: TRBJ2-5
V: TRBV6-5
D: TRBD2
CDR3: CASSYSGRGGSETQYF
DNA: TGTGCCAGCAGTTACTCGGGGCGGGGGGGTTCAGAGACCCAGTACTTC

size: few
J: TRBJ1-6
V: TRBV24-1
D: TRBD1
CDR3: CATSESGTGANNSPLHF
DNA: TGTGCCACCAGTGAGTCCGGGACAGGGGCCAATAATTCACCCCTCCACTTT

size: -
J: TRBJ2-3
V: TRBV6-1
D: TRBD2
CDR3: CASSIARTSGVTDTQYF
DNA: TGTGCCAGTTCTATAGCCCGAACTAGCGGGGTAACAGATACGCAGTATTTT

size: -
J: TRBJ1-2
V: TRBV7-8
D: -
CDR3: CASSDRVYGYTF
DNA: TGTGCCAGCAGCGATAGGGTTTATGGCTACACCTTC

size: few
J: TRBJ2-5
V: TRBV7-2
D: TRBD2
CDR3: CASSPAHLRGVETQYF
DNA: TGTGCCAGCAGCCCCGCGCATTTGCGGGGGGTGGAGACCCAGTACTTC

size: large
J: TRBJ2-7
V: TRBV7-2
D: TRBD1
CDR3: CASSFNSGTGVEQYF
DNA: TGTGCCAGCAGCTTTAACTCAGGGACAGGCGTCGAGCAGTACTTC

size: -
J: TRBJ1-5
V: TRBV20-1
D: -
CDR3: CSAREGDQPQHF
DNA: TGCAGTGCTAGAGAAGGGGATCAGCCCCAGCATTTT

size: -
J: TRBJ2-7
V: TRBV19
D: -
CDR3: CASSEGLEQYF
DNA: TGTGCCAGTAGTGAGGGGTTGGAGCAGTACTTC

size: -
J: TRBJ2-7
V: TRBV15
D: -
CDR3: CATSRDLLGSTAGEQYF
DNA: TGTGCCACCAGCAGAGATCTTTTGGGCAGCACTGCGGGGGAGCAGTACTTC

size: once
J: TRBJ2-7
V: TRBV7-8
D: -
CDR3: CASSLEPVSYEQYF
DNA: TGTGCCAGCAGCTTAGAGCCGGTCTCCTACGAGCAGTACTTC

size: once
J: TRBJ2-3
V: TRBV27
D: -
CDR3: CASSLGGRYTDTQYF
DNA: TGTGCCAGCAGTTTAGGGGGGCGTTACACAGATACGCAGTATTTT

size: few
J: TRBJ1-1
V: TRBV7-9
D: TRBD1
CDR3: CASSFRRQGNTEAFF
DNA: TGTGCCAGCAGCTTCCGAAGACAGGGGAACACTGAAGCTTTCTTT

size: few
J: TRBJ1-1
V: TRBV6-1
D: -
CDR3: CASIQLANTEAFF
DNA: TGTGCCAGCATTCAATTAGCGAACACTGAAGCTTTCTTT

size: medium-sized
J: TRBJ1-1
V: TRBV6-2/TRBV6-3
D: -
CDR3: CASTRTPGETEAFF
DNA: TGTGCCAGCACCCGGACTCCGGGGGAGACTGAAGCTTTCTTT

size: -
J: TRBJ1-1
V: TRBV28
D: -
CDR3: CAYRPSEAFF
DNA: TGTGCCTATAGGCCATCTGAAGCTTTCTTT

size: -
J: TRBJ1-5
V: TRBV7-9
D: -
CDR3: CASSLSSLPQHF
DNA: TGTGCCAGCAGCTTATCTTCGCTGCCCCAGCATTTT

size: few
J: TRBJ2-5
V: TRBV20-1
D: TRBD2
CDR3: CSARKVLAGETQYF
DNA: TGCAGTGCTAGAAAAGTCCTAGCGGGGGAGACCCAGTACTTC

size: -
J: TRBJ2-5
V: TRBV15
D: TRBD1
CDR3: CATSRNHRGRETQYF
DNA: TGTGCCACCAGCAGAAACCACAGGGGGAGAGAGACCCAGTACTTC

size: -
J: TRBJ2-5
V: TRBV7-9
D: -
CDR3: CASSLEISSRFQETQYF
DNA: TGTGCCAGCAGCTTAGAAATCTCTAGCAGATTTCAAGAGACCCAGTACTTC

size: -
J: TRBJ1-6
V: TRBV27
D: TRBD1
CDR3: CASSLLSRQGVYSPLHF
DNA: TGTGCCAGCAGTTTACTCAGCCGACAGGGGGTTTACTCACCCCTCCACTTT